What follows are 14 T cell receptor beta chains derived from one specimen sequenced in a study of CD8+CD57+ T cells in acquired aplastic anemia. The template used for profiling TCR beta VDJ and CDR3 was genomic DNA. TCRdb reprocessed the reads with MiXCR, giving one entry per CDR3 protein. The repertoire holds some 220,000 distinct CDR3 sequences, with 34% as singletons. The specimen sequenced was sorted CD4+, CD8+, or CD8+CD57+ T cells (not recorded which) from PBMCs. These receptors all come from a human donor in good health, serving as a control.

In the case of this clonotype: A read error is possible here, since a much larger clone lies one base away. The chain uses TRBV11-1 and TRBJ2-7; TRBD2 aligns across 8 bases. The CDR3 is made up of 18 amino acids. Germline loops: CDR1 SGHAT, CDR2 FQDESV (reference sequence). V shed 5 bases, J shed 0 bases, and the junction held 15 bases outside the gene matches. Here the CDR3 reads CASSRFGGVSGVSYEQYF. The CDR3, as DNA: TGTGCCAGCAGCCGGTTTGGCGGCGTTAGCGGGGTCTCCTACGAGCAGTACTTC. Supplemented by reference TRBV11-1 and TRBJ2-7, the full variable domain reads EAEVAQSPRYKITEKSQAVAFWCDPISGHATLYWYRQILGQGPELLVQFQDESVVDDSQLPKDRFSAERLKGVDSTLKIQPAELGDSAMYLCASSRFGGVSGVSYEQYFGPGTRLTVT.

The rearrangement links TRBV4-1 to TRBJ2-7; D gene ambiguous. Trimming left V 0 bases short and J 6 bases short, with 9 bases between. The CDR3 loop spans 13 amino acids. The germline CDR1 and CDR2 sequences are MGHRA and YSYEKL. The CDR3 here is CASSQDGLREQYF. CDR3 coding DNA: TGCGCCAGCAGCCAAGACGGGCTCCGCGAGCAGTACTTC.

This clonotype was recorded at least ten times. The chain carries TRBV6-5 and TRBJ2-7; 9 nucleotides align to TRBD2. The V gene end was trimmed by 2 bases and the J gene end by 3 bases; junction bases not matched to a gene: 8. This CDR3 has 16 amino acids. Per the germline V gene, CDR1 is MNHEY and CDR2 is SVGAGI. The CDR3 bases are TGTGCCAGCAGTTACGAGCGCGGGAGGGCCCTCTACGAGCAGTACTTC. Amino acid sequence: CASSYERGRALYEQYF.

This clonotype occurred a few times. Given a much more abundant clone one base away, this may be a read error. This sequence joins TRBV7-2 and TRBJ2-7; TRBD2 matches at 8 bases. The germline V gene has CDR1 SGHTA and CDR2 FQGNSA. Losses at the gene ends were 0 bases for V and 3 bases for J; bases not matched to a gene: 1. This CDR3 is 14 amino acids long. CDR3 sequence: CASSLAGGDYEQYF. In nucleotides, the CDR3 is TGTGCCAGCAGCTTAGCCGGGGGGGACTACGAGCAGTACTTC.

V is TRBV11-1 and J is TRBJ2-2, with unresolved D. The CDR3 covers 15 residues. The V end was cut by 3 bases, the J end by 0 bases, with 8 bases between. CDR1 is SGHAT and CDR2 is FQDESV in the germline V gene (reference sequence). The CDR3 nucleotides read TGTGCCAGCAGCTTTTTGGGCGCGAACACCGGGGAGCTGTTTTTT. Amino acid sequence: CASSFLGANTGELFF.

About this clonotype itself: This may arise from a read error, as a much more abundant clone is one base away. It is likely a read error, because the conserved phenylalanine at the end of the CDR3 is missing. This chain connects TRBV5-1 to TRBJ1-2; D gene ambiguous. Trimming pared 2 bases from V and 0 bases from J, leaving 5 bases between. Germline CDR1 is SGHRS and CDR2 is YFSETQ. The CDR3 loop spans 13 amino acids. The CDR3 protein is CASSFESNYGYTL. The DNA for the CDR3 is TGCGCCAGCAGCTTTGAGTCTAACTATGGCTACACCCTC.

This clonotype was seen ten or more times. This chain links TRBV20-1 with TRBJ2-5; 7 positions match TRBD1. CDR3 length: 13 residues. V lost 6 bases, J lost 3 bases, and 7 bases stayed unmatched. Germline assignment: CDR1 DFQATT and CDR2 SNEGSKA (reference sequence). The CDR3 spells CSALGQIKETQYF. In nucleotides, the CDR3 is TGCAGTGCCCTGGGACAGATCAAAGAGACCCAGTACTTC.

This chain links TRBV4-1 with TRBJ2-3; D call uncertain. Trimming pared 1 base from V and 2 bases from J, leaving 19 bases between. The CDR3 consists of 18 residues. Germline-derived CDR1 and CDR2 are MGHRA and YSYEKL. The CDR3 bases are TGCGCCAGCAGCCAAGTAGTTGGCAGGAACGTCGACACAGATACGCAGTATTTT. Translating it yields CASSQVVGRNVDTDTQYF.

This rearrangement joins TRBV29-1 to TRBJ1-1; D gene ambiguous. Germline loops: CDR1 SQVTM, CDR2 ANQGSEA. V was trimmed by 2 bases and J by 0 bases, leaving 4 bases between them. There are 12 residues in the CDR3. The CDR3 loop reads CSVELLNTEAFF. CDR3 in DNA: TGCAGCGTTGAATTACTGAACACTGAAGCTTTCTTT.

This clonotype was seen only a few times. V and J are TRBV12-3 or TRBV12-4 and TRBJ1-1; TRBD1 agrees at 9 bases. Germline trimming cut 3 bases from V and 4 bases from J; bases unmatched to any gene: 15. This CDR3 spans 18 amino acids. The CDR3 sequence: CASSLGGRGTGFATEAFF. The CDR3 DNA is TGTGCCAGCAGTTTGGGCGGGAGGGGGACAGGGTTTGCCACTGAAGCTTTCTTT.

This clonotype occurred many times. The rearrangement uses TRBV2 and TRBJ2-2; TRBD1 aligns across 7 bases. Germline V lookup: CDR1 SNHLY, CDR2 FYNNEI. The CDR3 has 17 amino acids. V was pared by 4 bases and J by 7 bases, with 15 bases of the junction left unmatched. For the CDR3, the DNA is TGTGCCAGCAGTGGGTACAGGGGATTCGTCGTCGGCGGGGAGCTGTTTTTT. It translates to CASSGYRGFVVGGELFF.

This clonotype was counted at least ten times. The genes are TRBV19 and TRBJ1-5, with TRBD1 matching 8 bases. The germline gives CDR1 LNHDA, CDR2 SQIVND (reference sequence). The CDR3 totals 15 residues. The J segment lost 0 bases and the V segment lost 5 bases, leaving 3 bases of the junction unmatched. CDR3: CASSDRGRSNQPQHF. CDR3 in DNA: TGTGCCAGTAGTGACAGGGGACGTAGCAATCAGCCCCAGCATTTT.

V usage is TRBV20-1 and J usage is TRBJ2-3; 12 nucleotides line up with TRBD2. CDR3 length: 15 amino acids. Losses at the gene ends were 5 bases for V and 0 bases for J; bases not matched to a gene: 3. Germline V gene data show CDR1 as DFQATT and CDR2 as SNEGSKA (reference sequence). The CDR3 sequence is CSALTSGGSTDTQYF. The CDR3 DNA sequence: TGCAGTGCTTTAACTAGCGGGGGGAGCACAGATACGCAGTATTTT.

This clonotype was recorded many times. The rearrangement uses TRBV29-1 and TRBJ2-1; a possible D gene is TRBD2 (6 bases). CDR1 is SQVTM, CDR2 ANQGSEA, per germline. The CDR3 has 14 residues. The V end was cut by 3 bases, the J end by 6 bases, with 15 bases between. The chain's CDR3 is CSVDGRVGGNEQFF. CDR3 nucleotides: TGCAGCGTTGACGGGCGGGTGGGGGGCAATGAGCAGTTCTTC.